Shown below are 10 T cell receptor beta chains from a single sample sequenced in a study of cytomegalovirus exposure and HLA in healthy donors. PCR employed 60 Vbeta and 13 Jbeta primers. TCRdb keeps only in-frame clones here, not all; method: immunoSEQ multiplex PCR. In total, the table holds more than 100,000 clones. Sequencing was done on a sample of PBMCs. The receptor set was obtained from a man aged 40-55 years in good health and CMV-seronegative.

The CDR3 DNA reads TGTGCCAGCAAATCGTACCGGAGCTCCTACGAGCAGTACTTC. Translated, it gives CASKSYRSSYEQYF. The chain is built from TRBV6-5 and TRBJ2-7; D unresolved. This CDR3 comprises 14 residues. V gave up 7 bases and J gave up 0 bases, with 13 bases separating them. Germline lookup yields CDR1 MNHEY and CDR2 SVGAGI.

The CDR3 is CASSLLLAGSREQYF. In DNA form, the CDR3 reads TGTGCCAGCAGCTTACTACTAGCGGGGTCAAGGGAGCAGTACTTC. J is TRBJ2-7 and V is TRBV7-2; 10 bases line up with TRBD2. Looked up from germline, CDR1 is SGHTA and CDR2 is FQGNSA. The trim removed 2 bases at V and 7 bases at J, leaving 8 bases unmatched. The CDR3 runs 15 residues.

The V gene is TRBV7-2, the J gene TRBJ2-2; TRBD1 matches at 8 bases. Trimming removed 8 bases from V and 1 base from J; junction bases left unmatched: 3. The germline CDR1 and CDR2 sequences are SGHTA and FQGNSA. The CDR3 length is 14 residues. Here the CDR3 DNA reads TGTGCCAGCGGACAGGGTAGGAACACCGGGGAGCTGTTTTTT. Protein sequence: CASGQGRNTGELFF. Looking up the rest from reference TRBV7-2 and TRBJ2-2 gives the full variable domain: GAGVSQSPSNKVTEKGKDVELRCDPISGHTALYWYRQSLGQGLEFLIYFQGNSAPDKSGLPSDRFSAERTGGSVSTLTIQRTQQEDSAVYLCASGQGRNTGELFFGEGSRLTVL.

As concerns this clone: The same CDR3 is also encoded by other DNA sequences in this sample. For the CDR3, the DNA is TGTGCCAGCAGCTTGGGCAGGGGCAATAGCAATCAGCCCCAGCATTTT. Its protein is CASSLGRGNSNQPQHF. The rearrangement uses TRBV5-8 and TRBJ1-5; D is perhaps TRBD1 (6 bases). Germline V gives CDR1 SGHTS, CDR2 YDEGEE. V was trimmed by 0 bases and J by 0 bases, leaving 10 bases between them. The CDR3 consists of 16 residues.

J is TRBJ1-2 and V is TRBV5-4; 9 bases are a match to TRBD1. The V gene end was trimmed by 0 bases and the J gene end by 3 bases; junction bases not matched to a gene: 9. This CDR3 has 17 residues. Germline V gives CDR1 SGHNT, CDR2 YYREEE (reference sequence). For the CDR3, the DNA is TGTGCCAGCAGCTTGGCAATTATACAGGGGGCGGACTATGGCTACACCTTC. Residues: CASSLAIIQGADYGYTF.

The chain uses TRBV4-1 and TRBJ2-7; 9 bases fit TRBD2. The J segment lost 5 bases and the V segment lost 5 bases, leaving 7 bases of the junction unmatched. CDR3 length: 14 amino acids. Germline V CDR1 and CDR2: MGHRA, YSYEKL. The CDR3 nucleotides read TGCGCCAGCAGCTGGGGCGGGGGGGCCGACGAGCAGTACTTC. Translated, it gives CASSWGGGADEQYF.

This chain joins TRBV7-9 and TRBJ1-1; TRBD1 might be the D (5 bases). CDR1 and CDR2 from the germline V gene are SEHNR and FQNEAQ (reference sequence). The CDR3 has 13 residues. Deletions cut 5 bases from V and 4 bases from J, with 11 bases between. In DNA, the CDR3 is TGTGCCAGCAGCCCCCGGGGGAGCACTGAAGCTTTCTTT. Translation: CASSPRGSTEAFF.

The chain has TRBV5-6 and TRBJ2-7; 8 bases map to TRBD1. The CDR3 contains 15 residues. After removal of 0 bases from V and 4 bases from J, the junction contained 6 bases not matched to a gene. In germline, CDR1 is SGHDT, CDR2 YYEEEE. Here the CDR3 reads CASSLGRGLAYEQYF. The DNA of the CDR3 is TGTGCCAGCAGCTTGGGCAGGGGGCTGGCGTACGAGCAGTACTTC.

This sequence joins TRBV2 and TRBJ2-4; maybe TRBD1 (5 bases). CDR1 is SNHLY, CDR2 FYNNEI, per germline. V lost 6 bases and J lost 0, with 21 bases in between. The CDR3 has 18 amino acids. As DNA, the CDR3 is TGTGCCAGCAGGGTCTCGACCGACAGTTTACTAGCCAAAAACATTCAGTACTTC. Protein product: CASRVSTDSLLAKNIQYF.

The chain joins TRBV6-5 to TRBJ1-6, with D unclear. CDR3 length: 13 residues. Germline V gives CDR1 MNHEY, CDR2 SVGAGI. V dropped 3 bases and J dropped 10 bases, with 10 bases sitting between them. The CDR3, as DNA: TGTGCCAGCAGTTATACAGTAGGATCACCCCTCCACTTT. Amino acids: CASSYTVGSPLHF.